The 23 T cell receptor beta chains given below trace back to one sample, sequenced in a study of T cell responses to AZD1222 COVID-19 vaccine. Some clones are missing from TCRdb's copy, which holds only in-frame ones; the method was immunoSEQ multiplex PCR. Among 150,000 or so clones listed, 90% to 95% were seen once. The sequencing used peripheral blood, collected 28 days after the second AZD1222 dose. These receptors were taken from an adult who received the AZD1222 COVID-19 vaccine.

The chain carries TRBV20-1 and TRBJ2-1, with 9 bases lining up with TRBD1. There are 11 residues in the CDR3. CDR1 DFQATT and CDR2 SNEGSKA come from the germline V gene (reference sequence). The CDR3 loop reads CGTGSYNEQFF. In nucleotides, the CDR3 is TGCGGGACAGGGTCCTACAATGAGCAGTTCTTC.

The genes are TRBV4-1 and TRBJ2-5; 7 bases fit TRBD1. J was trimmed by 5 bases and V by 1 base; bases with no gene match: 7. This CDR3 comprises 15 residues. The germline CDR1 and CDR2 sequences are MGHRA and YSYEKL. CDR3 DNA sequence: TGCGCCAGCAGCCAAGTACAGGCACAGGGGGAGACCCAGTACTTC. It codes for CASSQVQAQGETQYF.

V and J are TRBV5-6 and TRBJ2-7; D possibly corresponds to TRBD2 (6 bases). The V gene lost 2 bases and the J gene lost 2 bases, with 26 bases spanning the gap. The germline V gene encodes CDR1 SGHDT and CDR2 YYEEEE. This CDR3 is 19 amino acids long. The CDR3 DNA reads TGTGCCAGCAGCTTTAGGACCACACAGGACTACTCGACCCCCTACGAGCAGTACTTC. This gives the protein CASSFRTTQDYSTPYEQYF.

The chain uses TRBV7-6 and TRBJ2-3, with TRBD1 as a possible D gene (6 bases). The germline V and J ends were trimmed by 5 bases and 0 bases, with 24 bases remaining between them. The CDR3 is 19 residues long. Germline-derived CDR1 and CDR2 are SGHVS and FNYEAQ. The CDR3 here is CASSPRVQGPLVSTDTQYF. For the CDR3, the DNA is TGTGCCAGCAGCCCCCGCGTGCAGGGGCCGCTGGTTAGCACAGATACGCAGTATTTT.

This rearrangement joins TRBV28 to TRBJ2-4; 9 nucleotides line up with TRBD1. V shed 4 bases, J shed 6 bases, and the junction held 22 bases outside the gene matches. The CDR3 loop spans 20 amino acids. Germline CDR1 and CDR2: MDHEN and SYDVKM. This CDR3 is CASSSISHTMTGGNRNIQYF. The CDR3, as DNA: TGTGCCAGCAGTTCGATATCCCACACTATGACAGGGGGGAATAGAAACATTCAGTACTTC.

This chain connects TRBV6-1 to TRBJ2-1; 7 positions agree with TRBD1. J was trimmed by 4 bases and V by 1 base; bases with no gene match: 1. The CDR3 totals 14 residues. Germline values: CDR1 MNHNS, CDR2 SASEGT. CDR3 region: CASSEEQGYNEQFF. DNA of the CDR3: TGTGCCAGCAGTGAAGAACAGGGGTACAATGAGCAGTTCTTC.

This clone came up once. The genes are TRBV7-9 and TRBJ1-2; no reliable D call. Germline CDR1 and CDR2: SEHNR and FQNEAQ (reference sequence). The CDR3 has 14 residues. Between the trimmed V and J ends, which lost 2 bases and 0 bases, there was a span of 7 bases. CDR3 nucleotide sequence: TGTGCCAGCAGCTTACCAAAGGCTAACTATGGCTACACCTTC. Translating gives CASSLPKANYGYTF.

The chain couples TRBV30 to TRBJ1-6; tentative D call: TRBD1 (6 bases). From germline, CDR1 is GTSNPN and CDR2 SVGIG (reference sequence). Trimming removed 0 bases from V and 3 bases from J, with 15 bases in between. The CDR3 runs 17 residues. DNA for the CDR3: TGTGCCTGGAGTGTACAGGACAGACGAGTCTATAATTCACCCCTCCACTTT. Protein: CAWSVQDRRVYNSPLHF.

The chain couples TRBV7-2 to TRBJ2-1; D might be TRBD1 (5 bases). This CDR3 has 16 amino acids. Trimming pared 1 base from V and 9 bases from J, leaving 19 bases between. Germline loops: CDR1 SGHTA, CDR2 FQGNSA. CDR3 protein: CASSLGPWGTRSEQFF. The CDR3 DNA sequence: TGTGCCAGCAGCTTAGGCCCCTGGGGCACCCGCAGTGAGCAGTTCTTC. Full variable domain (outside the CDR3, taken from reference TRBV7-2 and TRBJ2-1): GAGVSQSPSNKVTEKGKDVELRCDPISGHTALYWYRQSLGQGLEFLIYFQGNSAPDKSGLPSDRFSAERTGGSVSTLTIQRTQQEDSAVYLCASSLGPWGTRSEQFFGPGTRLTVL.

This clone was picked up one time. This sequence joins TRBV7-9 and TRBJ1-2, with D perhaps matching TRBD1 (6 bases). The CDR3 totals 16 residues. The V gene's germline CDR1 is SEHNR and CDR2 FQNEAQ (reference sequence). V lost 4 bases and J 2 bases, leaving 17 bases between the germline ends. The CDR3 DNA follows: TGTGCCAGCAGCTCTACCGGAGGAGGACAGAACTATGGCTACACCTTC. This encodes CASSSTGGGQNYGYTF.

The chain carries TRBV5-1 and TRBJ2-7; 8 bases are a match to TRBD2. CDR3 length equals 14 residues. J lost 5 bases, V lost 7 bases, and 11 bases had no gene match. CDR1 and CDR2 (germline): SGHRS, YFSETQ. CDR3 sequence (DNA): TGCGCCAGCGGGGCGTTCGGGGGGGCGAACGAGCAGTACTTC. Translating it yields CASGAFGGANEQYF.

The chain employs TRBV6-5 and TRBJ2-7; 11 bases are a match to TRBD2. The V gene's germline CDR1 is MNHEY and CDR2 SVGAGI. CDR3 size: 15 residues. J gave up 3 bases and V 5 bases, and 6 bases lay outside the gene matches. The CDR3 spells CASSPSGLADYEQYF. CDR3 DNA: TGTGCCAGCAGTCCCTCGGGACTAGCGGACTACGAGCAGTACTTC.

The chain couples TRBV21-1 to TRBJ2-3; TRBD2, as called in the table, went unchecked against the DNA. TRBV21-1 is flagged as a pseudogene. The CDR3 loop spans 14 amino acids. The CDR3, as DNA: TGTGCCAGCAGCACCGGGAGAGGGACAGATACGCAGTATTTT. Amino acids: CASSTGRGTDTQYF.

In nucleotides, the CDR3 is TGTGCCAGCAGCTCCCTAGCGGGAGGGCCGGGAAATGAGCAGTTCTTC. It is translated as CASSSLAGGPGNEQFF. The chain combines TRBV3-1 (or the pseudogene TRBV3-2) with TRBJ2-1; 12 bases agree with TRBD2. J gave up 7 bases and V 5 bases, and 9 bases lay outside the gene matches. The CDR3 contains 16 residues. Germline values: CDR1 LGHDT, CDR2 YNNKEL (reference sequence).

The V and J genes are TRBV19 and TRBJ1-5; possible D gene TRBD1, 6 bases. CDR1 and CDR2 (germline): LNHDA, SQIVND (reference sequence). CDR3 length: 13 residues. The V gene lost 3 bases and the J gene lost 8 bases, with 11 bases spanning the gap. CDR3 nucleotides: TGTGCCAGTAGTATTAACAGGGTAGAGCCCCAGCATTTT. Translated, it gives CASSINRVEPQHF.

The CDR3 protein is CASRTSGAHEQYF. In DNA form, the CDR3 reads TGTGCCAGCAGGACTAGCGGGGCCCACGAGCAGTACTTC. The J gene is TRBJ2-7, the V gene TRBV25-1; 11 nucleotides line up with TRBD2. There are 13 residues in the CDR3. V lost 6 bases to trimming and J lost 5 bases; unmatched junction nucleotides: 3. Germline assignment: CDR1 MGHDK and CDR2 SYGVNS.

The chain combines TRBV10-3 with TRBJ1-6, with D perhaps matching TRBD1 (5 bases). V was clipped by 4 bases and J by 5 bases, with 9 bases between them. Germline V gives CDR1 ENHRY, CDR2 SYGVKD. The CDR3 sequence is 14 residues long. In DNA form, the CDR3 reads TGTGCCATCAGTGTAAGGGGAGATAATTCACCCCTCCACTTT. This translates into CAISVRGDNSPLHF.

V usage is TRBV7-8 and J usage is TRBJ1-2, with D hard to call. V was shortened by 5 bases and J by 14 bases, with 18 bases between the two germline ends. The germline V gene encodes CDR1 SGHVS and CDR2 FQNEAQ. The CDR3 extends over 12 amino acids. Here the CDR3 DNA reads TGTGCCAGCAGCCTCGATTTGAGGAGGACGACCTTC. It yields the protein CASSLDLRRTTF.

The genes are TRBV9 and TRBJ2-2; D may be TRBD2 (5 bases). V was clipped by 0 bases and J by 5 bases, with 11 bases between them. This CDR3 is built from 15 residues. Germline CDR1 is SGDLS and CDR2 is YYNGEE. The CDR3 DNA reads as TGTGCCAGCAGCGTAGAACTGAGGAGGACCGGGGAGCTGTTTTTT. This sequence encodes CASSVELRRTGELFF.

The chain recombines TRBV20-1 with TRBJ1-4; D remains ambiguous. The CDR3 runs to 10 residues. V shed 5 bases and J shed 5 bases, with 3 bases lying between them. Germline V gene sequence: CDR1 DFQATT, CDR2 SNEGSKA (reference sequence). CDR3 nucleotides: TGCAGTGCTTCAAATGAAAAACTGTTTTTT. Protein sequence: CSASNEKLFF.

This clone occurred once. This chain connects TRBV7-2 to TRBJ2-3; no firm D call. The CDR3 has 13 amino acids. V shed 5 bases and J shed 6 bases, with 12 bases lying between them. Per the germline V gene, CDR1 is SGHTA and CDR2 is FQGNSA. CDR3 nucleotide sequence: TGTGCCAGCAGCGCCAAATATGGCGATACGCAGTATTTT. Its translation: CASSAKYGDTQYF. The variable domain in full, completed from reference TRBV7-2 and TRBJ2-3, reads GAGVSQSPSNKVTEKGKDVELRCDPISGHTALYWYRQSLGQGLEFLIYFQGNSAPDKSGLPSDRFSAERTGGSVSTLTIQRTQQEDSAVYLCASSAKYGDTQYFGPGTRLTVL.

V gene TRBV11-2 combines with J gene TRBJ2-7, with D perhaps being TRBD1 or TRBD2 (6 bases each). In germline, CDR1 is SGHAT, CDR2 FQNNGV. This CDR3 is built from 12 residues. Trimming pared 3 bases from V and 7 bases from J, leaving 10 bases between. CDR3 amino acids: CASSFLGGEQYF. The CDR3 DNA is TGTGCCAGCAGCTTTTTAGGGGGGGAGCAGTACTTC.

The chain couples TRBV6-7 to TRBJ2-3; possible D gene TRBD1, 6 bases. TRBV6-7 is designated an ORF whose function remains uncertain. The CDR3 has 17 residues. Trimming removed 5 bases at V and 0 bases at J, with 18 bases between. The CDR3 is CASSPGLDSTSTDTQYF. CDR3 DNA: TGTGCCAGCAGTCCCGGCCTGGACAGTACTAGCACAGATACGCAGTATTTT.